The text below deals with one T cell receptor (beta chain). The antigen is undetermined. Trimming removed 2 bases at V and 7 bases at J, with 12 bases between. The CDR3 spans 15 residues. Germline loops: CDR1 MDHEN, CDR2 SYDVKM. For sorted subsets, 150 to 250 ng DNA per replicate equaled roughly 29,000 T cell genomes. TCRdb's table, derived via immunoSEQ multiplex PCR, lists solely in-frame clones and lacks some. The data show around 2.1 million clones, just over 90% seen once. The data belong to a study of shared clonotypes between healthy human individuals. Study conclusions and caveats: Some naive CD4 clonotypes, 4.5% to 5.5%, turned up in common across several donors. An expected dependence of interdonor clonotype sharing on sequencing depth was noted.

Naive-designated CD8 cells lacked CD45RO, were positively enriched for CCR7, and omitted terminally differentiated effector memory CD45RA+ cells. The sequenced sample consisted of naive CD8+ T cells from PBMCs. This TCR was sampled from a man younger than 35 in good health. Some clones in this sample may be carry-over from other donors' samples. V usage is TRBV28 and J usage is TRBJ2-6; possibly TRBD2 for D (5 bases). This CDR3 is CASSLEIRGANVLTF. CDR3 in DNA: TGTGCCAGCAGTTTAGAGATACGGGGAGCCAACGTCCTGACTTTC.